This TCR beta chain was observed in a study of T cells in localized non-small cell lung cancer. The study's findings and limits: In adjacent lung appeared a median around 62 of the top 100 tumor clones. Without multi-region sequencing, intratumor heterogeneity could not be excluded. Tumor trailed uninvolved adjacent lung in T cell clonality, which peaked there.

Per germline, CDR1 SGHTA and CDR2 FQGNSA. V was clipped by 5 bases and J by 1 base, with 9 bases between them. The CDR3 totals 14 residues. With regard to this clone: Its antigen is as yet unknown.

Clones were read by immunoSEQ multiplex PCR, and TCRdb kept only the in-frame ones, dropping some. The sample holds approximately 37,000 clones, approximately 86% seen once. This clonotype was sampled from a man aged 18-55 years with stage I lung adenocarcinoma. The specimen comprised peripheral blood, sampled before any cancer treatment. This chain uses TRBV7-2 with TRBJ2-1; D unresolved. CDR3 sequence reads: CASSIDLSYNEQFF. The DNA for the CDR3 is TGTGCCAGCAGCATCGATCTTTCCTACAATGAGCAGTTCTTC.